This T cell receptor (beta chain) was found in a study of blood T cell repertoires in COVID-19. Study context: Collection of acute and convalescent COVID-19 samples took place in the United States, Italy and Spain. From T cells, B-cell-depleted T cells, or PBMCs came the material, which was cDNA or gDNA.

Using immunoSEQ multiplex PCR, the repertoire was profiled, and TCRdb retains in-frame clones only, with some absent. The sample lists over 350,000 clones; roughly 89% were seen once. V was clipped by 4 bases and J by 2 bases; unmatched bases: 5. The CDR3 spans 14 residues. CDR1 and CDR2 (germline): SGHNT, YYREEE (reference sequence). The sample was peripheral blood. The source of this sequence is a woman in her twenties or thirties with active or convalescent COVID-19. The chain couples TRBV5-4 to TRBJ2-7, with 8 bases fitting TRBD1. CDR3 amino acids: CASSQDRETYEQYF. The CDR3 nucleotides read TGTGCCAGCAGCCAGGACAGGGAAACCTACGAGCAGTACTTC.